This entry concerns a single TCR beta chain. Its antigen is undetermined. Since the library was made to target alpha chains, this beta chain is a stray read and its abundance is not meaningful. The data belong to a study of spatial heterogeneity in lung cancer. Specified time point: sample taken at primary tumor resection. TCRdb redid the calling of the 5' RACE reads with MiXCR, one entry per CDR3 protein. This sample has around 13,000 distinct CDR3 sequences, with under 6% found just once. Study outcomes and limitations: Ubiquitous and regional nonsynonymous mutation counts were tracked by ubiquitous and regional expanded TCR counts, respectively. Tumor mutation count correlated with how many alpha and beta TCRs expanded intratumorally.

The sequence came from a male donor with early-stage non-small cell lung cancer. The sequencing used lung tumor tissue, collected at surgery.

The CDR3 region has the DNA TGCAGTGCTGTAAGGGACACTCATAGCAATCAGCCCCAGCATTTT. Translated: CSAVRDTHSNQPQHF. This chain links TRBV20-1 with TRBJ1-5, with D tentatively TRBD1 (6 bases). V was trimmed by 5 bases and J by 0 bases, leaving 14 bases between them. Germline loops: CDR1 DFQATT, CDR2 SNEGSKA (reference sequence). The CDR3 totals 15 residues.